This TCR beta chain originates from a study of blood T cells in healthy people across ages. Study information: There was about one barcoded beta molecule captured by template switching per two T cells. General observations from the study: TCR beta diversity per million T cells fell roughly linearly with age.

Concerning this clonotype itself: Its specificity is unknown. Germline is not matched at one junction end, which may reflect a read error.

Next came a second PCR, run for roughly 7 to 12 cycles, which used a sample-barcoded 5' primer along with a J-beta primer mix. All cDNA molecules were each tagged by a template-switch adaptor with 12 random nucleotides. In TCRdb, the 5' RACE reads were re-called with MiXCR into one record per CDR3 protein. The sample has approximately 670,000 distinct CDR3 sequences; around 38% are singletons. Germline CDR1 MNHNS, CDR2 SASEGT. The CDR3 has 12 amino acids. At least 5.5 micrograms of total RNA were extracted per sample. V is TRBV6-1 and J is TRBJ1-2; no clear D. The material sequenced was blood. This clonotype originated in a man of 80 years or more in good health. In DNA form, the CDR3 reads TGTGCCAGCAGCTTAAATAACTATGACTACACCTTC. This translates into CASSLNNYDYTF.